Listed here are 10 T cell receptor beta chains from one sample, sequenced in a study of shared clonotypes between healthy human individuals. The table came from immunoSEQ multiplex PCR; TCRdb's copy has only in-frame clones and leaves some out. Of about 2.4 million clones in the sample, about 92% were seen once. Material for sequencing was naive CD4+ T cells sorted from blood. Stated subset: CD45RA+ positively selected. The origin of the receptors is a man between 18 and 29 years old in good health.

The rearrangement uses TRBV4-1 and TRBJ1-1; D not certain. Deletions cut 4 bases from V and 0 bases from J, with 15 bases between. Germline V gives CDR1 MGHRA, CDR2 YSYEKL. The CDR3 contains 16 residues. The CDR3 reads CASSPTPSAMNTEAFF. The CDR3 DNA reads TGCGCCAGCAGCCCTACCCCGTCAGCGATGAACACTGAAGCTTTCTTT.

The chain has TRBV9 and TRBJ1-6; 7 bases fit TRBD1. From germline, CDR1 is SGDLS and CDR2 YYNGEE. The CDR3 is 14 amino acids. The ends lost 3 bases at V and 5 bases at J; junction bases unmatched: 2. The CDR3 protein is CASSEDRDNSPLHF. CDR3 DNA sequence: TGTGCCAGCAGCGAAGACAGGGATAATTCACCCCTCCACTTT. Drawing the rest from reference TRBV9 and TRBJ1-6, the complete variable domain is DSGVTQTPKHLITATGQRVTLRCSPRSGDLSVYWYQQSLDQGLQFLIQYYNGEERAKGNILERFSAQQFPDLHSELNLSSLELGDSALYFCASSEDRDNSPLHFGNGTRLTVT.

V usage is TRBV5-1 and J usage is TRBJ2-3; the match to TRBD2 covers 14 bases. This CDR3 has 15 residues. Germline CDR1 and CDR2: SGHRS and YFSETQ. J was trimmed by 5 bases and V by 4 bases; bases with no gene match: 3. The CDR3 bases are TGCGCCAGCAGCGTCGGGACTAGCGGGAGAGATACGCAGTATTTT. This codes for CASSVGTSGRDTQYF.

V and J are TRBV4-1 and TRBJ2-2, with D unresolved. V was shortened by 0 bases and J by 7 bases, with 15 bases between the two germline ends. The CDR3 is 16 amino acids. Germline values: CDR1 MGHRA, CDR2 YSYEKL. The CDR3, as DNA: TGCGCCAGCAGCCAAGATGCGGCCCTAGGCCTCGGGGAGCTGTTTTTT. This encodes CASSQDAALGLGELFF.

V usage is TRBV28 and J usage is TRBJ1-1, with D maybe TRBD1 (6 bases). The V and J ends lost 6 bases and 4 bases respectively, with 15 bases between them. CDR3 length: 14 amino acids. CDR1 and CDR2 (germline): MDHEN, SYDVKM. This chain's CDR3 is CASSPTRGGTEAFF. The CDR3 region has the DNA TGTGCCAGCAGCCCCACCAGGGGTGGCACTGAAGCTTTCTTT.

V usage is TRBV18 and J usage is TRBJ2-7; TRBD2 matches at 9 bases. The J segment lost 3 bases and the V segment lost 5 bases, leaving 8 bases of the junction unmatched. CDR3 size: 15 residues. The germline CDR1 and CDR2 sequences are KGHSH and LQKENI. CDR3 sequence reads: CASSRLAEGVYEQYF. DNA for the CDR3: TGTGCCAGCTCAAGACTAGCGGAAGGGGTCTACGAGCAGTACTTC.

This clone is a singleton in its sample. The chain carries TRBV6-1 and TRBJ1-3, with D possibly TRBD1 on 6 matching bases. The germline gives CDR1 MNHNS, CDR2 SASEGT. The CDR3 covers 13 residues. CDR3 region: CAHRASSGNTIYF. CDR3 DNA sequence: TGTGCACACAGGGCCAGCTCTGGAAACACCATATATTTT.

V usage is TRBV7-9 and J usage is TRBJ1-4; D might be TRBD1 (6 bases). Trimming stripped 2 bases from V and 4 bases from J, with 17 bases between. Germline lookup yields CDR1 SEHNR and CDR2 FQNEAQ (reference sequence). The CDR3 consists of 17 residues. CDR3 nucleotide sequence: TGTGCCAGCAGCTTACTTCGGACAGCTTCTTATAATGAAAAACTGTTTTTT. Its protein is CASSLLRTASYNEKLFF.

The chain links TRBV6-6 to TRBJ1-5, with D unclear. CDR1 and CDR2 from the germline V gene are MNHNY and SVGAGI (reference sequence). The V end was cut by 5 bases, the J end by 1 base, with 9 bases between. The CDR3 is 14 residues long. The CDR3 coding sequence is TGTGCCAGCAGTATCGGGGTGAGCAATCAGCCCCAGCATTTT. Residues: CASSIGVSNQPQHF.

The chain couples TRBV5-1 to TRBJ1-5; a possible D gene is TRBD1 (5 bases). The V end was cut by 0 bases, the J end by 0 bases, with 13 bases between. The CDR3 totals 17 residues. The germline V gene has CDR1 SGHRS and CDR2 YFSETQ. As DNA, the CDR3 is TGCGCCAGCAGCTTGGTCAGGGTTCACTATAGCAATCAGCCCCAGCATTTT. This encodes CASSLVRVHYSNQPQHF. The full variable domain, rest sourced from reference TRBV5-1 and TRBJ1-5, is KAGVTQTPRYLIKTRGQQVTLSCSPISGHRSVSWYQQTPGQGLQFLFEYFSETQRNKGNFPGRFSGRQFSNSRSEMNVSTLELGDSALYLCASSLVRVHYSNQPQHFGDGTRLSIL.